Each of the 23 T cell receptor beta chains below was sequenced from the same sample in a study of T cell changes during pregnancy in multiple sclerosis. Libraries were prepared by immunoSEQ multiplex PCR; TCRdb keeps only in-frame clonotypes and omits some of them. The sample yields approximately 100,000 clones, 75% to 95% seen once. The starting material was peripheral blood, obtained in the second trimester of pregnancy. All receptors derive from a female donor with multiple sclerosis, enrolled in a pregnancy study.

This chain connects TRBV28 to TRBJ2-7; D may be TRBD2 (6 bases). From germline, CDR1 is MDHEN and CDR2 SYDVKM. Between the trimmed V and J ends, which lost 8 bases and 6 bases, there was a span of 29 bases. The CDR3 covers 17 residues. In DNA form, the CDR3 reads TGTGCCAGCGGACCAACGCCTCTAGCGACGGGCATCCCCGAGCAGTACTTC. Protein product: CASGPTPLATGIPEQYF.

J is TRBJ2-2 and V is TRBV9; weak D call: TRBD2 (5 bases). CDR3 length equals 13 residues. The V gene lost 3 bases and the J gene lost 5 bases, with 8 bases spanning the gap. Germline V gene sequence: CDR1 SGDLS, CDR2 YYNGEE. The CDR3 DNA reads as TGTGCCAGCAGCGACGGAGGAACCGGGGAGCTGTTTTTT. It is translated as CASSDGGTGELFF.

This chain links TRBV7-2 with TRBJ2-3; TRBD2 aligns across 13 bases. The CDR3 sequence is 18 residues long. The junction had 7 bases not matched to a gene; V was cut back by 4 bases and J by 0 bases. Germline V gene lookup returns CDR1 SGHTA and CDR2 FQGNSA. The CDR3 sequence is CASSSGLAGTPSTDTQYF. The CDR3 region has the DNA TGTGCCAGCAGCTCGGGACTAGCGGGGACACCTAGCACAGATACGCAGTATTTT.

The CDR3 DNA reads as TGTGCCAGCAGCCTTCCCACGTTCCAGGGGCGGGACACCATATATTTT. It codes for CASSLPTFQGRDTIYF. The chain employs TRBV7-9 and TRBJ1-3; TRBD1 is a possible D gene (6 bases). V shed 5 bases and J shed 8 bases, with 22 bases lying between them. In germline, CDR1 is SEHNR, CDR2 FQNEAQ (reference sequence). This CDR3 comprises 16 residues.

CDR3 nucleotide sequence: TGCAGCGTTGACGTTGCAGGGGGGATAGGCGAGCAGTACTTC. It translates to CSVDVAGGIGEQYF. This chain connects TRBV29-1 to TRBJ2-7, with D possibly being TRBD1 (7 bases). The V gene's germline CDR1 is SQVTM and CDR2 ANQGSEA. This CDR3 has 14 amino acids. Trimming shortened V by 3 bases and J by 6 bases, and 18 bases separated the two germline ends.

V usage is TRBV7-9 and J usage is TRBJ1-4, with TRBD1 as a possible D gene (5 bases). Germline values: CDR1 SEHNR, CDR2 FQNEAQ (reference sequence). The length of the CDR3 is 15 residues. V gave up 0 bases and J gave up 8 bases, with 13 bases separating them. As DNA, the CDR3 is TGTGCCAGCAGCTTAGCAGGGGATCGTAAGGAAAAACTGTTTTTT. Translated, it gives CASSLAGDRKEKLFF. Based on the CDR3 plus reference TRBV7-9 and TRBJ1-4, the full variable domain is DTGVSQNPRHKITKRGQNVTFRCDPISEHNRLYWYRQTLGQGPEFLTYFQNEAQLEKSRLLSDRFSAERPKGSFSTLEIQRTEQGDSAMYLCASSLAGDRKEKLFFGSGTQLSVL.

V usage is TRBV29-1 and J usage is TRBJ2-2, with D unresolved. Germline values: CDR1 SQVTM, CDR2 ANQGSEA. With 4 bases removed from V and 1 base from J, the gap between germline ends came to 10 bases. There are 14 residues in the CDR3. The CDR3 nucleotides are TGCAGCGTTGGAGGTCCCTTGAACACCGGGGAGCTGTTTTTT. As protein: CSVGGPLNTGELFF.

The rearrangement joins TRBV4-2 to TRBJ1-6; TRBD1 might be the D (6 bases). The CDR3 loop spans 14 amino acids. Germline-derived CDR1 and CDR2 are LGHNA and YNFKEQ. The V end was cut by 4 bases, the J end by 7 bases, with 11 bases between. The CDR3 here is CASSPDRLNSPLHF. The DNA for the CDR3 is TGTGCCAGCAGCCCCGACAGGCTAAATTCACCCCTCCACTTT.

The genes are TRBV6-1 and TRBJ2-2, with D unclear. The germline CDR1 and CDR2 sequences are MNHNS and SASEGT. This CDR3 contains 16 residues. With 0 bases removed from V and 0 bases from J, the gap between germline ends came to 8 bases. The CDR3 nucleotides are TGTGCCAGCAGTGAAGCTAGCAACCCGAACACCGGGGAGCTGTTTTTT. Residues: CASSEASNPNTGELFF.

J is TRBJ2-7 and V is TRBV7-9, with D perhaps matching TRBD2 (5 bases). The ends were cut back, 5 bases at V and 2 bases at J, with 16 bases in the middle. CDR3 length: 15 residues. The germline CDR1 and CDR2 sequences are SEHNR and FQNEAQ (reference sequence). CDR3 sequence reads: CASSPRAGNPYEQYF. The CDR3 DNA is TGTGCCAGCAGCCCTAGGGCGGGCAACCCCTACGAGCAGTACTTC.

The chain has TRBV27 and TRBJ1-4, with TRBD1 matching 9 bases. CDR3 size: 14 residues. In germline, CDR1 is MNHEY, CDR2 SMNVEV (reference sequence). V trimming: 6 bases; J trimming: 8 bases; junction bases outside the gene matches: 7. The CDR3 loop is CASRQQGAGEKLFF. The CDR3 DNA follows: TGTGCCAGCAGGCAACAGGGGGCGGGAGAAAAACTGTTTTTT. Drawing the rest from reference TRBV27 and TRBJ1-4, the complete variable domain is EAQVTQNPRYLITVTGKKLTVTCSQNMNHEYMSWYRQDPGLGLRQIYYSMNVEVTDKGDVPEGYKVSRKEKRNFPLILESPSPNQTSLYFCASRQQGAGEKLFFGSGTQLSVL.

The chain combines TRBV9 with TRBJ2-3; possible D gene TRBD1, 7 bases. Trimming took 4 bases from V and 2 from J, leaving 14 bases between them. CDR1 and CDR2 from the germline V gene are SGDLS and YYNGEE. This CDR3 region has 15 residues. The CDR3 loop reads CASSPGDRLTDTQYF. The CDR3, as DNA: TGTGCCAGCAGCCCGGGGGACAGACTCACAGATACGCAGTATTTT.

This clone was observed a few times. The V gene is TRBV15, the J gene TRBJ1-5; D is ambiguous. The CDR3 covers 15 residues. Germline V gene lookup returns CDR1 LNHNV and CDR2 YYDKDF (reference sequence). Trimming removed 0 bases at V and 7 bases at J, with 13 bases between. The CDR3, as DNA: TGTGCCACCAGCAGAGATGTGGGTCCCAGGCAGCCCCAGCATTTT. Its protein is CATSRDVGPRQPQHF.

V is TRBV7-3 and J is TRBJ2-3, with TRBD1 as a possible D gene (6 bases). V lost 5 bases, J lost 2 bases, and 17 bases lay in between. The length of the CDR3 is 16 residues. Germline CDR1 reads SGHTA; CDR2 reads FQGTGA. The CDR3 region is CASSPGVLAATDTQYF. CDR3 nucleotide sequence: TGTGCCAGCAGCCCAGGGGTTCTTGCGGCCACAGATACGCAGTATTTT.

The V gene is TRBV7-9, the J gene TRBJ2-1, with D possibly matching TRBD2 (6 bases). The CDR3 loop spans 16 amino acids. Trimming stripped 1 base from V and 7 bases from J, with 17 bases between. Germline V gene lookup returns CDR1 SEHNR and CDR2 FQNEAQ (reference sequence). CDR3 nucleotides: TGTGCCAGCAGCTTAGTGGGGGGAATCTCTTCAAATGAGCAGTTCTTC. This encodes CASSLVGGISSNEQFF.

The rearrangement joins TRBV5-1 to TRBJ2-5; 8 bases agree with TRBD2. CDR1 is SGHRS, CDR2 YFSETQ, per germline. The CDR3 spans 15 residues. Trimming at V came to 4 bases and at J to 4 bases, leaving 9 bases not matched to a gene. Here the CDR3 reads CASSDLGSGRETQYF. The CDR3 region has the DNA TGCGCCAGCAGCGACCTCGGAAGCGGGAGAGAGACCCAGTACTTC. Using reference TRBV5-1 and TRBJ2-5 for the parts outside the CDR3, the full variable domain is KAGVTQTPRYLIKTRGQQVTLSCSPISGHRSVSWYQQTPGQGLQFLFEYFSETQRNKGNFPGRFSGRQFSNSRSEMNVSTLELGDSALYLCASSDLGSGRETQYFGPGTRLLVL.

This rearrangement joins TRBV5-4 to TRBJ2-3; D gene ambiguous. Trimming left V 4 bases short and J 6 bases short, with 9 bases between. Germline CDR1 SGHNT, CDR2 YYREEE (reference sequence). The CDR3 loop spans 12 amino acids. DNA of the CDR3: TGTGCCAGCAGCCTAGAGCTGGATACGCAGTATTTT. Translation gives CASSLELDTQYF.

The chain is built from TRBV27 and TRBJ1-5; D gene uncertain. The CDR3 has 13 amino acids. Trimming took off 4 bases at V and 1 base at J, with 5 bases between the two ends. The germline V gene has CDR1 MNHEY and CDR2 SMNVEV (reference sequence). The CDR3 is CASSSGSNQPQHF. The DNA of the CDR3 is TGTGCCAGCAGTTCGGGAAGCAATCAGCCCCAGCATTTT.

The rearrangement uses TRBV28 and TRBJ1-2; D is ambiguous. CDR3 length: 13 amino acids. Germline V gives CDR1 MDHEN, CDR2 SYDVKM. Trimming shortened V by 2 bases and J by 2 bases, and 6 bases separated the two germline ends. As DNA, the CDR3 is TGTGCCAGCAGTTTAGGGCAGAACTATGGCTACACCTTC. Encoded protein: CASSLGQNYGYTF.

This chain connects TRBV5-1 to TRBJ2-2, with 7 bases aligning to TRBD1. V dropped 3 bases and J dropped 0; count of bases not matched to a gene: 8. CDR3 length: 17 amino acids. The V gene's germline CDR1 is SGHRS and CDR2 YFSETQ. The chain's CDR3 is CASSSLVGTANTGELFF. The CDR3 DNA sequence: TGCGCCAGCAGCTCACTGGTCGGGACAGCGAACACCGGGGAGCTGTTTTTT.

This chain joins TRBV7-2 and TRBJ1-2; no firm D call. The CDR3 has 17 residues. Germline V CDR1 and CDR2: SGHTA, FQGNSA. V dropped 5 bases and J dropped 2 bases, with 21 bases sitting between them. Here the CDR3 DNA reads TGTGCCAGCAGCGCCGAGGCCCTATTTTCCCTGAACTATGGCTACACCTTC. It yields the protein CASSAEALFSLNYGYTF.

The chain has TRBV19 and TRBJ2-2, with 7 bases matching TRBD2. With 3 bases clipped from V and 2 bases from J, the junction kept 3 bases outside the gene matches. CDR3 length: 15 amino acids. Germline CDR1 and CDR2: LNHDA and SQIVND (reference sequence). This chain's CDR3 is CASSISGANTGELFF. CDR3 nucleotide sequence: TGTGCCAGTAGTATCAGCGGGGCCAACACCGGGGAGCTGTTTTTT.

Details on this clone: This specimen includes other DNA sequences encoding the same CDR3. This CDR3 is CASSGQEETQYF. In DNA, the CDR3 is TGTGCCAGCAGTGGGCAGGAAGAGACCCAGTACTTC. This chain links TRBV2 with TRBJ2-5; no definite D call. The CDR3 consists of 12 residues. Germline CDR1 reads SNHLY; CDR2 reads FYNNEI. V lost 4 bases, J lost 3 bases, and 6 bases lay in between.